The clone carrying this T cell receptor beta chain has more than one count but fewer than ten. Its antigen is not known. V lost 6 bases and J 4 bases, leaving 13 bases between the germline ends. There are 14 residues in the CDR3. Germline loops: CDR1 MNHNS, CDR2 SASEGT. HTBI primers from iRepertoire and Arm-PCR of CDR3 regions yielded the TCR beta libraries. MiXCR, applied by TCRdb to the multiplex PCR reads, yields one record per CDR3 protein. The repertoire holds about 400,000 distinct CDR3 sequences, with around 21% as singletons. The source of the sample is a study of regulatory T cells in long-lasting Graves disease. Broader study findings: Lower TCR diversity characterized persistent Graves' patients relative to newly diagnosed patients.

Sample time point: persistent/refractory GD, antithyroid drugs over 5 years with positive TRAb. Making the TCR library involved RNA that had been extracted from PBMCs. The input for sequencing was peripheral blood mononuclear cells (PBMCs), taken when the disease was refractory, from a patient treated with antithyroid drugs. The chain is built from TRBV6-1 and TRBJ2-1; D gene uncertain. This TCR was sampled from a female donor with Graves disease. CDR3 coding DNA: TGTGCCAGCAGCTCACAGTGGTATTACAATGAGCAGTTCTTC. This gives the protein CASSSQWYYNEQFF.